Here is one TCR beta chain with its context. Primers for the PCR totalled 60 Vbeta and 13 Jbeta. Profiled with immunoSEQ multiplex PCR; TCRdb holds only in-frame clones, not every one. The profile covers about 120,000 clones, with over 65% appearing a single time and around 1.8% taken by the ten largest. The CDR3 loop spans 13 amino acids. Trimming shortened V by 6 bases and J by 7 bases, and 15 bases separated the two germline ends. Germline assignment: CDR1 MNHEY and CDR2 SVGAGI. The data stem from a study of cytomegalovirus exposure and HLA in healthy donors. The V and J genes are TRBV6-5 and TRBJ1-1, with TRBD1 as a possible D gene (6 bases). Sequencing used PBMCs. The sequence derives from a man aged 18 to 30 in good health and CMV-seronegative. CDR3 loop: CASSRPTTGEAFF. Here the CDR3 DNA reads TGTGCCAGCAGCCGGCCTACGACAGGTGAAGCTTTCTTT.